This is a list of T cell receptor beta chains from one sample in a study of CD8 T cells in Susac syndrome. One entry per CDR3 protein results from TCRdb running MiXCR on the immunoSEQ multiplex PCR reads. Of approximately 160,000 distinct CDR3 sequences in the sample, approximately 93% were seen once. Sequencing was carried out using CD4+ T cells from PBMCs. Receptor source: a human donor with multiple sclerosis. The CDR3 runs from the conserved cysteine through the conserved F or W. Each record gives: CDR3 DNA, CDR3 protein, D gene, clone size, CDR3 length, J gene, V gene. A D gene is named only where the DNA matches it firmly. A clone size is listed for some rows: how often the clone was seen (once, few, many), or a class if it is expanded.

TGTGCCAGCAGCCCCGGACTCCCATACGAGCAGTACTTC	CASSPGLPYEQYF	-	-	13	TRBJ2-7	TRBV7-2
TGTGCCAGCAGCCAAGGAGAGGGAAAAGCGTTCTTC	CASSQGEGKAFF	-	-	12	TRBJ2-1	TRBV3-1
TGTGCCAGCAGTTCCCCCGTAGCGGGAGGGTACAATGAGCAGTTCTTC	CASSSPVAGGYNEQFF	TRBD2	-	16	TRBJ2-1	TRBV28
TGCAGTGCCCCTTCTACAAGCGGGGCCACAGATACGCAGTATTTT	CSAPSTSGATDTQYF	TRBD2	-	15	TRBJ2-3	TRBV20-1
TGCAGCGCCCAGGACGGGGCCTACGAGCAGTACTTC	CSAQDGAYEQYF	-	-	12	TRBJ2-7	TRBV29-1
TGCAGTGCTAGGGGCGCGTTTGTTACTGAAGCTTTCTTT	CSARGAFVTEAFF	-	-	13	TRBJ1-1	TRBV20-1
TGTGCCAGCAGTGACGGGGGGGCACGTTCACCCCTCCACTTT	CASSDGGARSPLHF	-	-	14	TRBJ1-6	TRBV2
TGTGCCAGCAGCACCGGGGGAACATGGTACTTC	CASSTGGTWYF	-	-	11	TRBJ2-4	TRBV6-5
TGTGCCAGTAGTATTGCGTGGGACTCCGGGGAGCTGTTTTTT	CASSIAWDSGELFF	-	-	14	TRBJ2-2	TRBV19
TGTGCCAGCCCCAGAGATACGCAGTATTTT	CASPRDTQYF	-	once	10	TRBJ2-3	TRBV6-4
TGTGCCACCAGCAGAGATGTCCCCGGACAGGGTGGCATAGCCAAAAACATTCAGTACTTC	CATSRDVPGQGGIAKNIQYF	TRBD1	-	20	TRBJ2-4	TRBV15
TGTGCCAGTAGTGTAATGGGGGAGGAGAAAGGCTACACCTTC	CASSVMGEEKGYTF	-	-	14	TRBJ1-2	TRBV19
TGTGCCAGCAGCCCGCATCTGCGGGACAGTGAAGCTTTCTTT	CASSPHLRDSEAFF	TRBD1	-	14	TRBJ1-1	TRBV3-1
TGTGCCAGCATAGGCTCTCACACCGGGGAGCTGTTTTTT	CASIGSHTGELFF	-	once	13	TRBJ2-2	TRBV6-2/TRBV6-3
TGTGCCAGCAGCTTAGGAGAACAGGGCGGCGAGCAGTACTTC	CASSLGEQGGEQYF	-	-	14	TRBJ2-7	TRBV7-3
TGTGCCAGCAGCTCATTCGGGGCCAACTACGAGCAGTACTTC	CASSSFGANYEQYF	-	-	14	TRBJ2-7	TRBV7-2
TGTGCCAGCAGTTACTACCGGTCTCCTAATGAAAAACTGTTTTTT	CASSYYRSPNEKLFF	-	-	15	TRBJ1-4	TRBV6-5
TGTGCCTGGAGTGACAGCTCCTACGAGCAGTACTTC	CAWSDSSYEQYF	-	-	12	TRBJ2-7	TRBV30
TGTGCCACCGTGCCGGGCAGCGGGCAAGAGACCCAGTACTTC	CATVPGSGQETQYF	-	-	14	TRBJ2-5	TRBV7-8
TGTGCCAGCAGTTCGCTAGTAGGAGACAATGAGCAGTTCTTC	CASSSLVGDNEQFF	-	few	14	TRBJ2-1	TRBV5-6
TGTGCCAGCAGGGGCCTCGCGGGGGGCATCAGCTCCTACAATGAGCAGTTCTTC	CASRGLAGGISSYNEQFF	TRBD2	-	18	TRBJ2-1	TRBV6-1
TGCGCCAGCAGCCAAGGGGGACTAGCGGGACTTTACGAGCAGTACTTC	CASSQGGLAGLYEQYF	TRBD2	-	16	TRBJ2-7	TRBV4-1
TGCGCCAGCAGCTTCCAAGACAGGGTCGACACTGAAGCTTTCTTT	CASSFQDRVDTEAFF	TRBD1	-	15	TRBJ1-1	TRBV5-1
TGTGCCAGCAGCTTATTAGGTAGCACAGATACGCAGTATTTT	CASSLLGSTDTQYF	-	-	14	TRBJ2-3	TRBV7-2
TGCGCCAGCAGTTCGACTAGCGGGCAGGCATCCTACGAGCAGTACTTC	CASSSTSGQASYEQYF	TRBD2	-	16	TRBJ2-7	TRBV5-1
TGCAGTGCTAGAAAGGGGGGAGGGGGCAGTGAGCAGTTCTTC	CSARKGGGGSEQFF	-	-	14	TRBJ2-1	TRBV20-1
TGTGCCAGCAGTTACTCCAAGGGGGGGGCTGGTCAGCCCCAGCATTTT	CASSYSKGGAGQPQHF	-	-	16	TRBJ1-5	TRBV6-5
TGTGCCAGCTCACCAAGAACTAGTCGCGGCACCGGGGAGCTGTTTTTT	CASSPRTSRGTGELFF	-	-	16	TRBJ2-2	TRBV18
TGTGCCAGCAGTCGACAGGGGCGCATTCAGTACTTC	CASSRQGRIQYF	TRBD1	-	12	TRBJ2-4	TRBV28
TGCAGTGCCGGGGCAGGACACACAGATACGCAGTATTTT	CSAGAGHTDTQYF	-	-	13	TRBJ2-3	TRBV20-1
TGTGCCAGCAGCTTGGGGCAGGGGCCCTACAATGAGCAGTTCTTC	CASSLGQGPYNEQFF	-	few	15	TRBJ2-1	TRBV5-4
TGTGCCAGCAGCTCCGATAGCGGGAGCGTGCAGTATTTT	CASSSDSGSVQYF	TRBD2	-	13	TRBJ2-3	TRBV5-4
TGTGCCAGCACGCCAGGATACTCCTACGAGCAGTACTTC	CASTPGYSYEQYF	-	-	13	TRBJ2-7	TRBV6-2/TRBV6-3
TGTGCCAGCAGTTTCCCCGGGGGCACAGATACGCAGTATTTT	CASSFPGGTDTQYF	-	-	14	TRBJ2-3	TRBV28
TGTGCCAGCAGCCAAGGGGGACTAGCGGGGAACCAAGAGACCCAGTACTTC	CASSQGGLAGNQETQYF	TRBD2	-	17	TRBJ2-5	TRBV4-2
TGCAGTGCGTCTGGGACTAGTGAGGAGACCCAGTACTTC	CSASGTSEETQYF	TRBD2	-	13	TRBJ2-5	TRBV20-1
TGTGCCAGCAGTGAAGACGTGAGAGGCGGTCAGCCCCAGCATTTT	CASSEDVRGGQPQHF	-	-	15	TRBJ1-5	TRBV2
TGTGCCAGCAGCGGGGTTGGGACCTATAACAATGAGCAGTTCTTC	CASSGVGTYNNEQFF	-	-	15	TRBJ2-1	TRBV7-2
TGTGCCAGCAGTTCCCAGGGGGTTGACTATGGCTACACCTTC	CASSSQGVDYGYTF	TRBD1	-	14	TRBJ1-2	TRBV12-3/TRBV12-4
TGTGCCAGCAGTTCGGGACAGGGGGCTCGCTGGCGTGGCTACACCTTC	CASSSGQGARWRGYTF	TRBD1	-	16	TRBJ1-2	TRBV28
TGTGCCAGCCGGACTAGCGGGAGTCTCAACCTCCGGAGGGAGACCCAGTACTTC	CASRTSGSLNLRRETQYF	TRBD2	-	18	TRBJ2-5	TRBV6-2/TRBV6-3
TGTGCCAGTAGGAAAAACGGGGTAGATGAAAAACTGTTTTTT	CASRKNGVDEKLFF	-	-	14	TRBJ1-4	TRBV19
TGTGCCAGCAGCTCCCCCGGGCTAGGAGATACGCAGTATTTT	CASSSPGLGDTQYF	-	-	14	TRBJ2-3	TRBV9
TGTGCCAGCAGCTCCTGGGGGGCGGAAGGAAACACCATATATTTT	CASSSWGAEGNTIYF	-	once	15	TRBJ1-3	TRBV9
TGTGCCAGCAGCCAGGGTAGATATCAGCCCCAGCATTTT	CASSQGRYQPQHF	-	-	13	TRBJ1-5	TRBV3-1
TGTGCCAGCAGCTTAGCTAGCGGAAAAGGCAATGCGCAGTTCTTC	CASSLASGKGNAQFF	-	once	15	TRBJ2-1	TRBV7-2
TGCAGCTCAATGATTAGCTCCTACAATGAGCAGTTCTTC	CSSMISSYNEQFF	-	-	13	TRBJ2-1	TRBV29-1
TGTGCCAGCTCACCACCGGGCAGTCGACTCGAGCAGTACTTC	CASSPPGSRLEQYF	-	-	14	TRBJ2-7	TRBV18
TGCAGTGCTAGAGCGGGCGGGAGGGGATACAATGAGCAGTTCTTC	CSARAGGRGYNEQFF	TRBD2	-	15	TRBJ2-1	TRBV20-1
TGTGCCAGCAGCCAACGACAGGTCTTAGTCGAGCAGTACTTC	CASSQRQVLVEQYF	-	-	14	TRBJ2-7	TRBV14
TGTGCCAGCATCTGGGACAGGGATGAGACCCAGTACTTC	CASIWDRDETQYF	TRBD1	-	13	TRBJ2-5	TRBV2
TGTGCCAGCAGCCCTGGGACAGGATATACCTACGAGCAGTACTTC	CASSPGTGYTYEQYF	TRBD1	once	15	TRBJ2-7	TRBV7-2
TGTGCCACCCACTGGTCGGGTGCAACTAATGAAAAACTGTTTTTT	CATHWSGATNEKLFF	-	-	15	TRBJ1-4	TRBV28
TGTGCCAGCAGCTACGGCAATCAGCCCCAGCATTTT	CASSYGNQPQHF	-	-	12	TRBJ1-5	TRBV6-2/TRBV6-3
TGCGCCAGCAGCTTGGCCACAGGGGTCCCGACCTCTGGAAACACCATATATTTT	CASSLATGVPTSGNTIYF	TRBD1	-	18	TRBJ1-3	TRBV5-1
TGTGCCAGTAGTTATGACAGTACTGATCAGCCCCAGCATTTT	CASSYDSTDQPQHF	-	-	14	TRBJ1-5	TRBV19
TGTGCCAGCAGTTTATCCCCCCAAACAGGGGGAGTCCATGGGCAGTACTTC	CASSLSPQTGGVHGQYF	TRBD1	-	17	TRBJ2-7	TRBV12-3/TRBV12-4